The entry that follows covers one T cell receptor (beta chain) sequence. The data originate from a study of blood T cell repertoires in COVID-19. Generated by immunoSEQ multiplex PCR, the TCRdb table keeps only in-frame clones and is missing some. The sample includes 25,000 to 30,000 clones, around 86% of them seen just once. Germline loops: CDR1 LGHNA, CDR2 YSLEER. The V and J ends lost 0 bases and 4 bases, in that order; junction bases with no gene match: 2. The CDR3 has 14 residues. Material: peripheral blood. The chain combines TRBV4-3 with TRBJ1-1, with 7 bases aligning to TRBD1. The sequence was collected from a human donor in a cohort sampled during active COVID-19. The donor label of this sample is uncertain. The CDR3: CASSQERGLTEAFF. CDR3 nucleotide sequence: TGCGCCAGCAGCCAAGAAAGGGGGCTCACTGAAGCTTTCTTT.